Presented here are 15 T cell receptor beta chains from one specimen sequenced in a study of blood T cells in healthy people across ages (dated by TCRdb to between 2015 and 2017). The protocol used for the library was 5' RACE. The sequencer was an Illumina HiSeq 2500. The second PCR ran for roughly 7 to 11 cycles and used a J-beta primer mix along with a sample-barcoded 5' primer. The public reads were run again by TCRdb, first through fastp at Q25 and then through MiXCR, and only productive beta chains were kept. Records with the same CDR3 protein are collapsed into one entry carrying the most frequent genes and DNA. A total of hundreds of thousands of distinct CDR3 sequences appear in this sample, roughly half of them only once. The biggest ten clones account for roughly 14% of the sample. The specimen sequenced was blood. These receptor sequences come from a woman older than 75 in good health.

The chain uses TRBV12-3 or TRBV12-4 and TRBJ2-7; D is uncertain. CDR3 length: 13 residues. V lost 6 bases and J lost 4, with 13 bases in between. The DNA for the CDR3 is TGTGCCAGCAGCCCCGCCCCGTTATACGAGCAGTACTTC. Its protein is CASSPAPLYEQYF.

In its sample, this clonotype was seen once. A junction end diverges from the germline sequence, so it may reflect a read error. This chain joins TRBV6-6 and TRBJ1-6; a possible D gene is TRBD1 (6 bases). This CDR3 contains 15 residues. CDR1 and CDR2 from the germline V gene are MNHNY and SVGAGI (reference sequence). For the CDR3, the DNA is TGTGCCAGCCCCTCTACAGGGTCCTATAATTCACCCTTCCACTTT. It codes for CASPSTGSYNSPFHF.

Worth noting for this clonotype: This may arise from a read error, as a much more abundant clone is one base away. Given the absence of the conserved phenylalanine or tryptophan at the CDR3 end, a read error is likely. The rearrangement links TRBV18 to TRBJ1-2; perhaps TRBD1 as D (5 bases). V was trimmed by 3 bases and J by 2 bases, leaving 10 bases between them. The CDR3 totals 14 residues. The germline V gene has CDR1 KGHSH and CDR2 LQKENI. This CDR3 reads CASSPLAGNYGYTL. CDR3 nucleotides: TGTGCCAGCTCACCTCTGGCAGGGAACTATGGCTACACCTTA.

At least ten counts were recorded for this clonotype. The rearrangement joins TRBV27 to TRBJ2-7; D is undetermined. The CDR3 spans 14 residues. Trimming shortened V by 4 bases and J by 2 bases, and 12 bases separated the two germline ends. CDR1 and CDR2 (germline): MNHEY, SMNVEV (reference sequence). The CDR3 coding sequence is TGTGCCAGCAGTTCTGGTCTATCACCCTACGAGCAGTACTTC. The encoded protein is CASSSGLSPYEQYF.

The genes are TRBV7-9 and TRBJ2-4, with TRBD2 matching 16 bases. The CDR3 is made up of 19 amino acids. Trimming at V came to 4 bases and at J to 4 bases, leaving 10 bases not matched to a gene. The V gene's germline CDR1 is SEHNR and CDR2 FQNEAQ (reference sequence). In nucleotides, the CDR3 is TGTGCCAGCAGCTCCGAACCGGGACTAGCGGGAGGGGCAAAAAACATTCAGTACTTC. Translation: CASSSEPGLAGGAKNIQYF.

This clonotype was seen at least ten times. The chain's CDR3 is CASSLVRGPNYGYTF. The CDR3, as DNA: TGTGCCAGCAGCTTAGTCAGAGGACCGAACTATGGCTACACCTTC. The chain recombines TRBV11-2 with TRBJ1-2; no reliable D call. V lost 1 base, J lost 2 bases, and 11 bases lay in between. The CDR3 length is 15 residues. Germline assignment: CDR1 SGHAT and CDR2 FQNNGV.

The chain uses TRBV5-1 and TRBJ2-4, with a weak D call TRBD1 (5 bases). Trimming took off 4 bases at V and 3 bases at J, with 14 bases between the two ends. CDR3 length: 15 amino acids. The V gene's germline CDR1 is SGHRS and CDR2 YFSETQ. The CDR3 bases are TGCGCCAGCAGCGCCAGGGTTATGGACAAAAACATTCAGTACTTC. It specifies CASSARVMDKNIQYF.

This clonotype was seen a handful of times. The V call is TRBV20-1, the J call TRBJ2-5; 11 bases are shared with TRBD2. Germline CDR1 and CDR2: DFQATT and SNEGSKA (reference sequence). The CDR3 extends over 15 amino acids. Trimming cost V 1 base and J 7 bases; bases outside gene matches: 8. This CDR3 reads CSARGGPSGGLTQYF. In DNA form, the CDR3 reads TGCAGTGCTAGAGGGGGTCCTAGCGGGGGGTTGACCCAGTACTTC.

This clonotype was counted at least ten times. The genes are TRBV20-1 and TRBJ2-1; TRBD1 aligns across 8 bases. The length of the CDR3 is 15 residues. After removal of 3 bases from V and 0 bases from J, the junction contained 4 bases not matched to a gene. From germline, CDR1 is DFQATT and CDR2 SNEGSKA (reference sequence). The CDR3 is CSASWGTGSYNEQFF. CDR3 nucleotide sequence: TGCAGTGCTAGCTGGGGGACAGGCTCCTACAATGAGCAGTTCTTC.

Of note for this clonotype: This may arise from a read error, as a much more abundant clone is one base away. The gene calls are TRBV12-3 or TRBV12-4 and TRBJ2-3; D is unresolved. V was clipped by 2 bases and J by 0 bases, with 9 bases between them. CDR3 length: 15 residues. The CDR3 DNA reads as TGTGCCAGCAGTTTACCGGCAGCTAGCACAGATACGCAGTATTTT. This gives the protein CASSLPAASTDTQYF.

The sample holds many counts of this clonotype. The rearrangement joins TRBV9 to TRBJ2-5; 8 positions match TRBD2. V dropped 4 bases and J dropped 5; count of bases not matched to a gene: 13. Germline CDR1 reads SGDLS; CDR2 reads YYNGEE. CDR3 length: 16 amino acids. The CDR3 DNA is TGTGCCAGCAGCAAGCCCTCGGGACTAGGAGTCGAGACCCAGTACTTC. Its translation is CASSKPSGLGVETQYF.

This clonotype was seen ten or more times. J is TRBJ2-3 and V is TRBV5-1; D ambiguous. The V gene's germline CDR1 is SGHRS and CDR2 YFSETQ. V gave up 5 bases and J gave up 5 bases, with 18 bases separating them. This CDR3 contains 15 residues. The CDR3 DNA reads as TGCGCCAGCAGGCCGGTGTCAGGCCGATTAGATACGCAGTATTTT. Residues: CASRPVSGRLDTQYF.

About this clonotype itself: A much larger clone lies a single base off, so this may be a read error. The chain carries TRBV6-2 or TRBV6-3 and TRBJ2-7, with 7 bases identical to TRBD1. Trimming cost V 5 bases and J 6 bases; bases outside gene matches: 7. The CDR3 sequence is 13 residues long. CDR1 MNHEY and CDR2 SVGEGT come from the germline V gene. The CDR3 here is CASSLGTVSEQYF. CDR3 nucleotide sequence: TGTGCCAGCAGTCTCGGGACAGTCTCCGAGCAGTACTTC.

V and J are TRBV18 and TRBJ1-5; a possible D gene is TRBD1 (6 bases). The CDR3 extends over 17 amino acids. Germline lookup yields CDR1 KGHSH and CDR2 LQKENI. V was clipped by 3 bases and J by 3 bases, with 18 bases between them. For the CDR3, the DNA is TGTGCCAGCTCACCCTCGCCCCCGACAGGAGACAATCAGCCCCAGCATTTT. Translating it yields CASSPSPPTGDNQPQHF. The variable domain in full, completed from reference TRBV18 and TRBJ1-5, reads NAGVMQNPRHLVRRRGQEARLRCSPMKGHSHVYWYRQLPEEGLKFMVYLQKENIIDESGMPKERFSAEFPKEGPSILRIQQVVRGDSAAYFCASSPSPPTGDNQPQHFGDGTRLSIL.

The V and J genes are TRBV20-1 and TRBJ2-3; 8 nucleotides line up with TRBD2. This CDR3 is built from 14 residues. Germline CDR1 and CDR2: DFQATT and SNEGSKA (reference sequence). The V and J ends lost 0 bases and 3 bases, in that order; junction bases with no gene match: 2. The CDR3 DNA reads TGCAGTGCTAGAGACAGCGGGGGAACAGATACGCAGTATTTT. Amino acids: CSARDSGGTDTQYF.